Listed below are T cell receptor beta chains from one sample, sequenced in a study of Ad26.COV2.S vaccination and SARS-CoV-2 variants. Produced via immunoSEQ multiplex PCR; TCRdb's table is partial and in-frame only. The repertoire holds a few hundred thousand clones, with around 90% as singletons. The sample here was peripheral blood, taken in a trial of Ad26.COV2.S vaccine versus placebo. Every receptor here comes from a person aged 18 to 59 who received the Ad26.COV2.S COVID-19 vaccine or a placebo. Both conserved end residues are part of each CDR3. A D gene is named only where the DNA matches it firmly. Expanded clones get a size class; other rows say once, few or many, or leave the size out.

TRBJ2-1	NA	TRBV18	NA	TGTGCCAGCTCGTTTAGCGAGGGCTCCTACAATGAGCAGTTCTTC	CASSFSEGSYNEQFF
TRBJ1-5	NA	TRBV27	NA	TGTGCCAGCAGTTTAATTCGGGGTAGCGATCAGCCCCAGCATTTT	CASSLIRGSDQPQHF
TRBJ2-7	NA	TRBV6-1	TRBD2	TGTGCCAGCAGTGGAACTAGCGGTACCCTCTTATCCTACGAGCAGTACTTC	CASSGTSGTLLSYEQYF
TRBJ2-3	NA	TRBV5-1	NA	TGCGCCAGCAGCTTGGGCTTAGCGGAACCTAGCACAGATACGCAGTATTTT	CASSLGLAEPSTDTQYF
TRBJ2-7	NA	TRBV19	NA	TGTGCCAGTAGTATAGTAAGGGGGGAATCCTACGAGCAGTACTTC	CASSIVRGESYEQYF
TRBJ1-2	NA	TRBV24-1	NA	TGTGCCACCAGTGACCCCGGGAGAGCCTATGGCTACACCTTC	CATSDPGRAYGYTF
TRBJ2-2	NA	TRBV10-3	NA	TGTGCCAGCCGCGGAGTTGGGGAGCTGTTTTTT	CASRGVGELFF
TRBJ1-5	NA	TRBV19	NA	TGTGCCAGTACCAACCCTCAGGGTAGCAATCAGCCCCAGCATTTT	CASTNPQGSNQPQHF
TRBJ2-3	NA	TRBV28	NA	TGTGCCAGCAGTTTTAAGTTACCAGATACGCAGTATTTT	CASSFKLPDTQYF
TRBJ1-3	once	TRBV30	NA	TGTGCCTGGGCCACTCTCTCTGGAAACACCATATATTTT	CAWATLSGNTIYF
TRBJ2-7	NA	TRBV11-3	NA	TGTGCCAGCAGCTTCGTTGGCGGCGAGCAGTACTTC	CASSFVGGEQYF
TRBJ2-7	NA	TRBV7-2	TRBD2	TGTGCCAGCAGCCGGAGGACTAGCGGTGCCTACGAGCAGTACTTC	CASSRRTSGAYEQYF
TRBJ1-2	NA	TRBV5-4	TRBD1	TGTGCCAGCAGCCTGACCGGGACAGGATATGGCTACACCTTC	CASSLTGTGYGYTF
TRBJ2-7	NA	TRBV7-3	NA	TGTGCCAGCAGCTTGGGGAGAGGGAAGACCTACGAGCAGTACTTC	CASSLGRGKTYEQYF
TRBJ2-1	NA	TRBV7-2	NA	TGTGCCAGCAGCTTAGATCGGCGCGGGATCACCTACAATGAGCAGTTCTTC	CASSLDRRGITYNEQFF
TRBJ1-1	once	TRBV2	NA	TGTGCCAGCAGGCAGGGTTGGAACACTGAAGCTTTCTTT	CASRQGWNTEAFF
TRBJ2-7	once	TRBV4-3	TRBD2	TGCGCCAGCAGCCAAAAATTGGGACTAGCGGGAGGGCCTAACCACGAGCAGTACTTC	CASSQKLGLAGGPNHEQYF
TRBJ2-7	NA	TRBV18	NA	TGTGCCAGCTCACCACCGGCCACCTACGAGCAGTACTTC	CASSPPATYEQYF
TRBJ2-3	NA	TRBV7-8	NA	TGTGCCAGCAGCCTCGGTGCAGATACGCAGTATTTT	CASSLGADTQYF
TRBJ1-1	NA	TRBV5-4	NA	TGTGCCAGCAGCCCGAACGAAGAGACTGAAGCTTTCTTT	CASSPNEETEAFF
TRBJ1-1	NA	TRBV5-1	NA	TGCGCCAGCAGCTTGGTTGGGGGGAACACTGAAGCTTTCTTT	CASSLVGGNTEAFF
TRBJ2-2	NA	TRBV19	TRBD1	TGTGCCAGTTGGTCCCGGGACAGGGCCCAGAACACCGGGGAGCTGTTTTTT	CASWSRDRAQNTGELFF
TRBJ2-7	few	TRBV11-2	NA	TGTGCCAGCAGCTCACAGGGCTACGAGCAGTACTTC	CASSSQGYEQYF
TRBJ2-1	NA	TRBV7-8	TRBD1	TGTGCCAGCAGCTTAGCAACCGGACAGGGGCTTTACAATGAGCAGTTCTTC	CASSLATGQGLYNEQFF
TRBJ2-7	NA	TRBV2	TRBD1	TGTGCCAGCAGGGGGGGACAGGGGGCTTACGAGCAGTACTTC	CASRGGQGAYEQYF
TRBJ2-5	few	TRBV3-1/TRBV3-2	TRBD2	TGTGCCAGCAGCCAGGAAAGACTAGCGCCTCAAGAGACCCAGTACTTC	CASSQERLAPQETQYF
TRBJ2-1	NA	TRBV29-1	NA	TGCAGCGTTGAAGACGAATCTAAGAGCTCCTACAATGAGCAGTTCTTC	CSVEDESKSSYNEQFF
TRBJ2-4	NA	TRBV2	NA	TGTGCCAGCAGTGCAGAGGGGGACATTCAGTACTTC	CASSAEGDIQYF
TRBJ2-3	NA	TRBV5-6	NA	TGTGCCAGCAGCCAAAGTGGAGATACGCAGTATTTT	CASSQSGDTQYF
TRBJ2-1	few	TRBV9	NA	TGTGCCAGCAGCGCATCCCTTGGCGGGCCCAGCTCCTACAATGAGCAGTTCTTC	CASSASLGGPSSYNEQFF
TRBJ2-3	NA	TRBV7-2	TRBD1	TGTGCCAGCAGCCCCCGACAGGGCGGCGGTACAGATACGCAGTATTTT	CASSPRQGGGTDTQYF
TRBJ1-2	NA	TRBV20-1	NA	TGCAGTGCTAGTGGGGAGGGCGTTTTGTATGGCTACACCTTC	CSASGEGVLYGYTF
TRBJ1-1	NA	TRBV27	NA	TGTGCCAGCAGTTTTAGCTCGCGGGGGGTGACTGAAGCTTTCTTT	CASSFSSRGVTEAFF
TRBJ1-1	NA	TRBV19	NA	TGTGCCAGTAGTAACCCGCCAGGGATGGCCACTGAAGCTTTCTTT	CASSNPPGMATEAFF
TRBJ1-1	NA	TRBV5-1	NA	TGCGCCAGCAGCTTGGTCCCGAACACTGAAGCTTTCTTT	CASSLVPNTEAFF
TRBJ2-7	NA	TRBV6-2/TRBV6-3	NA	TGTGCCAGCAACCCGAAGGAGTGGTACGAGCAGTACTTC	CASNPKEWYEQYF
TRBJ2-1	NA	TRBV19	TRBD1	TGTGCCAGTAGTATAGGCGGACAGGTGAGAAATGAGCAGTTCTTC	CASSIGGQVRNEQFF
TRBJ2-7	NA	TRBV5-6	NA	TGTGCCAGCAGCTTGGGGGAGAGGGAATGGGTCCCCTACGAGCAGTACTTC	CASSLGEREWVPYEQYF
TRBJ1-5	NA	TRBV18	NA	TGTGCCAGCTCACAGGGGTCAGATAATCAGCCCCAGCATTTT	CASSQGSDNQPQHF
TRBJ1-2	NA	TRBV20-1	NA	TGCAGTGCTGCCACGGGCTACACCTTC	CSAATGYTF
TRBJ1-4	NA	TRBV6-6	NA	TGTGCCAGCAGTTGGAATGAGGGGCGAACTAATGAAAAACTGTTTTTT	CASSWNEGRTNEKLFF
TRBJ2-6	NA	TRBV2	NA	TGTGCCAGCAGTGAAATCTTCTCTGGGGCCAACGTCCTGACTTTC	CASSEIFSGANVLTF